What follows are 27 T cell receptor beta chains derived from one specimen sequenced in a study of shared clonotypes between healthy human individuals. Naive CD8 populations comprised CD45RO-negative cells positively selected for CCR7, excluding terminally differentiated effector memory CD45RA+ cells. Some clones are missing from TCRdb's copy, which holds only in-frame ones; the method was immunoSEQ multiplex PCR. The sample lists around 620,000 clones; about 95% were seen once. The sample taken for sequencing was naive CD8+ T cells sorted from blood. All receptors derive from a woman aged 25 to 39 in good health.

Only one count was recorded for this clone. This same CDR3 is encoded by further DNA sequences in the sample. The chain joins TRBV4-1 to TRBJ2-7; TRBD2 agrees at 10 bases. This CDR3 comprises 15 residues. Germline V lookup: CDR1 MGHRA, CDR2 YSYEKL. Trimming took 2 bases from V and 2 from J; bases not matched to a gene: 3. In DNA, the CDR3 is TGCGCCAGCAGCCAATCTCTAGCGGGAGCCTACGAGCAGTACTTC. Its protein is CASSQSLAGAYEQYF.

This chain uses TRBV27 with TRBJ2-7; tentative D call: TRBD2 (5 bases). CDR3 length: 12 amino acids. Trimming took 6 bases from V and 3 from J, leaving 9 bases between them. Germline V gene sequence: CDR1 MNHEY, CDR2 SMNVEV (reference sequence). The CDR3 protein is CASSNGVYEQYF. In DNA form, the CDR3 reads TGTGCCAGCAGCAACGGGGTCTACGAGCAGTACTTC.

The rearrangement links TRBV7-9 to TRBJ1-2; weak D call: TRBD1 (6 bases). The germline V gene encodes CDR1 SEHNR and CDR2 FQNEAQ (reference sequence). The germline V and J ends were trimmed by 1 base and 6 bases, with 15 bases remaining between them. The CDR3 has 15 amino acids. The CDR3 is CASSLGVPGVNGYTF. The CDR3 nucleotides read TGTGCCAGCAGCTTAGGCGTTCCAGGGGTAAATGGCTACACCTTC.

This clone was seen just once. J is TRBJ1-5 and V is TRBV19; D gene uncertain. Germline-derived CDR1 and CDR2 are LNHDA and SQIVND (reference sequence). The CDR3 contains 15 residues. The germline V and J ends were trimmed by 5 bases and 0 bases, with 11 bases remaining between them. The CDR3 spells CASSEQLSSNQPQHF. The CDR3 DNA sequence: TGTGCCAGTAGTGAACAGTTAAGTAGCAATCAGCCCCAGCATTTT. Filled out from reference TRBV19 and TRBJ1-5, the complete variable domain reads DGGITQSPKYLFRKEGQNVTLSCEQNLNHDAMYWYRQDPGQGLRLIYYSQIVNDFQKGDIAEGYSVSREKKESFPLTVTSAQKNPTAFYLCASSEQLSSNQPQHFGDGTRLSIL.

This chain connects TRBV19 to TRBJ2-7, with TRBD1 as a possible D gene (6 bases). CDR3 size: 15 residues. The ends were cut back, 4 bases at V and 7 bases at J, with 20 bases in the middle. Germline loops: CDR1 LNHDA, CDR2 SQIVND (reference sequence). CDR3 protein: CASSTKERGGGEQYF. The CDR3 DNA reads as TGTGCCAGTAGTACGAAAGAGCGAGGGGGTGGAGAGCAGTACTTC.

The V call is TRBV29-1, the J call TRBJ2-2, with D unresolved. The germline gives CDR1 SQVTM, CDR2 ANQGSEA. The CDR3 is made up of 16 amino acids. V lost 5 bases to trimming and J lost 0 bases, with 16 bases between them. CDR3 nucleotides: TGCAGCGTTCTGTTTTGGACGTACACGAACACCGGGGAGCTGTTTTTT. Its translation: CSVLFWTYTNTGELFF.

The chain combines TRBV28 with TRBJ1-2; D call uncertain. The CDR3 sequence is 14 residues long. Per germline, CDR1 MDHEN and CDR2 SYDVKM. V was shortened by 2 bases and J by 4 bases, with 11 bases between the two germline ends. CDR3 coding DNA: TGTGCCAGCAGTTTAACGGGGTTGGGCTATGGCTACACCTTC. This encodes CASSLTGLGYGYTF.

The chain combines TRBV15 with TRBJ2-7, with TRBD1 matching 9 bases. The V gene's germline CDR1 is LNHNV and CDR2 YYDKDF (reference sequence). The CDR3 is 16 residues long. Losses at the gene ends were 4 bases for V and 1 base for J; bases not matched to a gene: 8. For the CDR3, the DNA is TGTGCCACCAGCACAGCAACCGGGACAGGGTCCTACGAGCAGTACTTC. It is translated as CATSTATGTGSYEQYF.

The chain has TRBV13 and TRBJ1-3, with TRBD1 identical over 11 bases. The germline V gene encodes CDR1 PRHDT and CDR2 FYEKMQ (reference sequence). The CDR3 loop spans 16 amino acids. V lost 3 bases to trimming and J lost 1 base; unmatched junction nucleotides: 2. The CDR3: CASSLGQGGSGNTIYF. The CDR3 nucleotides read TGTGCCAGCAGCTTGGGACAGGGGGGGTCTGGAAACACCATATATTTT. The full variable domain, in which reference TRBV13 and TRBJ1-3 provide the parts outside the CDR3, is AAGVIQSPRHLIKEKRETATLKCYPIPRHDTVYWYQQGPGQDPQFLISFYEKMQSDKGSIPDRFSAQQFSDYHSELNMSSLELGDSALYFCASSLGQGGSGNTIYFGEGSWLTVV.

The chain combines TRBV18 with TRBJ2-7, with 7 bases aligning to TRBD1. CDR3 length: 14 amino acids. V lost 2 bases to trimming and J lost 4 bases; unmatched junction nucleotides: 5. Looked up from germline, CDR1 is KGHSH and CDR2 is LQKENI. CDR3: CASSPRDSRYEQYF. In DNA form, the CDR3 reads TGTGCCAGCTCACCAAGGGACAGCAGATACGAGCAGTACTTC.

The chain links TRBV6-1 to TRBJ1-5; a possible D gene is TRBD1 (6 bases). Germline values: CDR1 MNHNS, CDR2 SASEGT. The CDR3 runs to 15 residues. Trimming shortened V by 11 bases and J by 0 bases, and 17 bases separated the two germline ends. As DNA, the CDR3 is TGTGCCTGTAGCCCAGGGGTCTATAGCAATCAGCCCCAGCATTTT. Protein sequence: CACSPGVYSNQPQHF.

This clone showed up just once. The chain carries TRBV30 and TRBJ1-1; D not certain. V was pared by 1 base and J by 4 bases, with 13 bases between. Germline CDR1 is GTSNPN and CDR2 is SVGIG (reference sequence). CDR3 length equals 14 residues. The CDR3, as DNA: TGTGCCTGGAGTGACAGACAACGGGGCACTGAAGCTTTCTTT. Translated: CAWSDRQRGTEAFF.

A word on this clone: The sample has other DNA sequences that encode this CDR3 too. V is TRBV29-1 and J is TRBJ2-7, with TRBD1 matching over 7 bases. The CDR3 covers 11 residues. CDR1 and CDR2 from the germline V gene are SQVTM and ANQGSEA. V shed 7 bases and J 3 bases; nucleotides not matched to a gene: 3. In DNA form, the CDR3 reads TGCAGCGCCCGGGACAGCTACGAGCAGTACTTC. This sequence encodes CSARDSYEQYF.

The CDR3 sequence: CASSLVGQGYYEQYF. In DNA form, the CDR3 reads TGTGCCAGCAGCTTAGTAGGACAGGGGTACTACGAGCAGTACTTC. The chain couples TRBV11-2 to TRBJ2-7, with 9 bases aligning to TRBD1. The CDR3 consists of 15 residues. Germline V CDR1 and CDR2: SGHAT, FQNNGV. V was pared by 1 base and J by 3 bases, with 4 bases of the junction left unmatched. Full variable domain (missing parts from reference TRBV11-2 and TRBJ2-7): EAGVAQSPRYKIIEKRQSVAFWCNPISGHATLYWYQQILGQGPKLLIQFQNNGVVDDSQLPKDRFSAERLKGVDSTLKIQPAKLEDSAVYLCASSLVGQGYYEQYFGPGTRLTVT.

This chain connects TRBV5-6 to TRBJ2-5; 9 nucleotides line up with TRBD2. The germline gives CDR1 SGHDT, CDR2 YYEEEE. CDR3 length: 16 residues. Unmatched junction bases numbered 8, after V lost 1 base and J lost 4 bases. CDR3 sequence: CASSLSGSGRPETQYF. CDR3 nucleotide sequence: TGTGCCAGCAGCTTGTCCGGAAGCGGGAGGCCAGAGACCCAGTACTTC.

This sequence joins TRBV4-1 and TRBJ1-5, with 11 bases that match TRBD1. Germline V gene lookup returns CDR1 MGHRA and CDR2 YSYEKL. The CDR3 length is 15 residues. Germline trimming cut 4 bases from V and 6 bases from J; bases unmatched to any gene: 5. The CDR3 region has the DNA TGCGCCAGCAGCCGCGGACAGGGGGCAGGTCAGCCCCAGCATTTT. It yields the protein CASSRGQGAGQPQHF.

V gene TRBV11-3 combines with J gene TRBJ2-7; 10 bases align to TRBD2. This CDR3 spans 17 amino acids. CDR1 and CDR2 from the germline V gene are SGHNT and YENEEA. With V trimmed by 0 bases and J by 5 bases, 10 bases remained unmatched. The CDR3 region is CASSLEPQREGYHEQYF. The CDR3 region has the DNA TGTGCCAGCAGCTTAGAGCCTCAGCGGGAGGGTTACCACGAGCAGTACTTC. The variable domain in full, completed from reference TRBV11-3 and TRBJ2-7, reads EAGVVQSPRYKIIEKKQPVAFWCNPISGHNTLYWYLQNLGQGPELLIRYENEEAVDDSQLPKDRFSAERLKGVDSTLKIQPAELGDSAVYLCASSLEPQREGYHEQYFGPGTRLTVT.

V is TRBV7-7 and J is TRBJ2-7, with TRBD1 matching 7 bases. This CDR3 region has 13 residues. Germline V gene data show CDR1 as SSHAT and CDR2 as FNYEAQ (reference sequence). V lost 5 bases to trimming and J lost 2 bases; unmatched junction nucleotides: 3. This CDR3 is CASSAGTAYEQYF. In DNA, the CDR3 is TGTGCCAGCAGCGCAGGGACAGCCTACGAGCAGTACTTC.

V gene TRBV11-3 combines with J gene TRBJ2-7, with 7 bases lining up with TRBD2. The germline gives CDR1 SGHNT, CDR2 YENEEA. The ends lost 1 base at V and 2 bases at J; junction bases unmatched: 5. The CDR3 loop spans 15 amino acids. CDR3: CASSLGGEGPYEQYF. DNA of the CDR3: TGTGCCAGCAGCTTAGGTGGGGAGGGACCCTACGAGCAGTACTTC. Drawing the rest from reference TRBV11-3 and TRBJ2-7, the complete variable domain is EAGVVQSPRYKIIEKKQPVAFWCNPISGHNTLYWYLQNLGQGPELLIRYENEEAVDDSQLPKDRFSAERLKGVDSTLKIQPAELGDSAVYLCASSLGGEGPYEQYFGPGTRLTVT.

The chain carries TRBV29-1 and TRBJ2-5; D unclear. Trimming removed 4 bases from V and 0 bases from J, with 6 bases in between. There are 12 residues in the CDR3. Germline loops: CDR1 SQVTM, CDR2 ANQGSEA. CDR3 sequence (DNA): TGCAGCGTTGTTGGCAACCAAGAGACCCAGTACTTC. It translates to CSVVGNQETQYF.

V gene TRBV29-1 combines with J gene TRBJ2-7, with 10 bases fitting TRBD2. CDR3 length: 14 amino acids. Germline CDR1 SQVTM, CDR2 ANQGSEA. The junction had 5 bases not matched to a gene; V was cut back by 4 bases and J by 2 bases. CDR3 DNA: TGCAGCGTTGTGGCTAGCGGGAGTGCCTACGAGCAGTACTTC. Protein sequence: CSVVASGSAYEQYF.

To note about this clone: This sample also contains other DNA sequences that code for the same CDR3. The genes are TRBV27 and TRBJ2-7; D is perhaps TRBD1 (6 bases). CDR3 length: 14 amino acids. The germline gives CDR1 MNHEY, CDR2 SMNVEV (reference sequence). Trimming cost V 5 bases and J 0 bases, with 11 bases left between them. The CDR3 bases are TGTGCCAGCAGTCTAACAGGGCCCTCCTACGAGCAGTACTTC. Translated: CASSLTGPSYEQYF.

This chain joins TRBV11-2 and TRBJ2-1, with D tentatively TRBD1 or TRBD2 (6 bases each). V lost 1 base to trimming and J lost 7 bases, with 23 bases between them. The germline V gene encodes CDR1 SGHAT and CDR2 FQNNGV. The CDR3 is 18 residues long. CDR3 sequence (DNA): TGTGCCAGCAGCTTAGTTTCACGGGGGCGGCTGCCGGGGAATGAGCAGTTCTTC. This sequence encodes CASSLVSRGRLPGNEQFF. The full variable domain, with the rest looked up from reference TRBV11-2 and TRBJ2-1, is EAGVAQSPRYKIIEKRQSVAFWCNPISGHATLYWYQQILGQGPKLLIQFQNNGVVDDSQLPKDRFSAERLKGVDSTLKIQPAKLEDSAVYLCASSLVSRGRLPGNEQFFGPGTRLTVL.

The chain joins TRBV28 to TRBJ2-5; no definite D call. V was pared by 4 bases and J by 2 bases, with 14 bases between. The CDR3 totals 15 residues. From germline, CDR1 is MDHEN and CDR2 SYDVKM. The CDR3 DNA follows: TGTGCCAGCAGTTCGTTAAGAGGTGAACAAGAGACCCAGTACTTC. Its protein is CASSSLRGEQETQYF. Full variable domain (rest looked up from reference TRBV28 and TRBJ2-5): DVKVTQSSRYLVKRTGEKVFLECVQDMDHENMFWYRQDPGLGLRLIYFSYDVKMKEKGDIPEGYSVSREKKERFSLILESASTNQTSMYLCASSSLRGEQETQYFGPGTRLLVL.

The chain employs TRBV27 and TRBJ2-1; 9 bases map to TRBD1. The J segment lost 6 bases and the V segment lost 0 bases, leaving 6 bases of the junction unmatched. The CDR3 has 16 amino acids. Germline lookup yields CDR1 MNHEY and CDR2 SMNVEV (reference sequence). Written as DNA, the CDR3 is TGTGCCAGCAGTTTATCCGGGACAGGGAGCGGCAATGAGCAGTTCTTC. Encoded protein: CASSLSGTGSGNEQFF.

The V call is TRBV13, the J call TRBJ2-1, with TRBD2 matching over 9 bases. Germline V gene data show CDR1 as PRHDT and CDR2 as FYEKMQ (reference sequence). The CDR3 has 16 amino acids. V shed 2 bases, J shed 4 bases, and the junction held 6 bases outside the gene matches. CDR3 residues: CASSLRTSAVYNEQFF. The DNA for the CDR3 is TGTGCCAGCAGCTTAAGGACTAGCGCGGTTTACAATGAGCAGTTCTTC.

J is TRBJ2-5 and V is TRBV7-6; no definite D call. The V end lost 5 bases, the J end lost 2 bases, and 12 bases lay between the germline ends. CDR1 SGHVS and CDR2 FNYEAQ come from the germline V gene. The CDR3 covers 14 residues. The CDR3 bases are TGTGCCAGCAGCCCGCCAGGACGTCAAGAGACCCAGTACTTC. This translates into CASSPPGRQETQYF.